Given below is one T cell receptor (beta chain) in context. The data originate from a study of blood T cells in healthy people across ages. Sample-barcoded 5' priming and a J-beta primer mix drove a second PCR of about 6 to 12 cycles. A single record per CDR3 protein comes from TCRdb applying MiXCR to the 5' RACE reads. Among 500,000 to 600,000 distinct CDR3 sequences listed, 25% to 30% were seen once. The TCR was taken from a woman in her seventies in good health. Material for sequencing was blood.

The DNA for the CDR3 is TGTGCCAGCAGTTTAACGGGACAGACTGAAAAACTGTTTTTT. Translated: CASSLTGQTEKLFF. The chain uses TRBV12-3 or TRBV12-4 and TRBJ1-4; TRBD1 matches at 7 bases. J gave up 7 bases and V 2 bases, and 4 bases lay outside the gene matches. CDR3 length: 14 residues.